The rows below give T cell receptor beta chains drawn from one sample of a study of cytomegalovirus exposure and HLA in healthy donors. The assay was immunoSEQ multiplex PCR, and TCRdb's table has in-frame clones only and misses some. The sample records about 120,000 clones, over 75% being singletons. The sequencing sample was made of PBMCs. The source is a man aged 40-49 years in good health and CMV-seropositive. CDR3s include the opening cysteine and the closing phenylalanine or tryptophan. A D gene is named only where the DNA matches it firmly. Clone size is not always given. Where it is, it says once, few, many or a class for expanded clones.

J gene	CDR3 length	D gene	V gene	clone size	CDR3 protein	CDR3 DNA
TRBJ2-1	13	NA	TRBV7-3	once	CASSLLPPDEQFF	TGTGCCAGCAGCTTACTCCCGCCGGATGAGCAGTTCTTC
TRBJ1-6	17	TRBD1	TRBV9	once	CASSTSPRSTGEAPLHF	TGTGCCAGCAGCACCAGCCCCCGGTCGACAGGGGAAGCACCCCTCCACTTT
TRBJ2-7	14	TRBD1	TRBV4-2	NA	CASSQGLGGSEQYF	TGTGCCAGCAGCCAAGGTTTAGGGGGCAGCGAGCAGTACTTC
TRBJ2-3	14	NA	TRBV29-1	few	CSTWDTSSTDTQYF	TGCAGCACCTGGGACACATCTAGCACAGATACGCAGTATTTT
TRBJ1-1	12	NA	TRBV10-3	NA	CAISEVRGEAFF	TGTGCCATCAGTGAGGTAAGAGGTGAAGCTTTCTTT
TRBJ1-1	12	NA	TRBV9	NA	CASSGAGTRAFF	TGTGCCAGCAGCGGCGCCGGGACACGAGCTTTCTTT
TRBJ1-1	14	TRBD1	TRBV27	NA	CASRPGTGNTEAFF	TGTGCCAGCCGTCCCGGGACAGGCAACACTGAAGCTTTCTTT
TRBJ1-6	15	TRBD1	TRBV6-5	NA	CASLPAGGYNSPLHF	TGTGCCAGTCTCCCCGCAGGGGGCTATAATTCCCCCCTCCACTTT
TRBJ1-1	16	TRBD1	TRBV6-4	NA	CASSTTGGASNTEAFF	TGTGCCAGCAGTACAACAGGGGGCGCAAGTAACACTGAAGCTTTCTTT
TRBJ2-2	15	NA	TRBV7-8	NA	CASSPGPDNTGELFF	TGTGCCAGCAGTCCGGGTCCAGATAACACCGGGGAGCTGTTTTTT
TRBJ2-7	16	TRBD1	TRBV4-2	few	CASSQGGQGASYEQYF	TGTGCCAGCAGCCAAGGGGGACAGGGGGCCTCCTACGAGCAGTACTTC
TRBJ1-2	17	TRBD1	TRBV7-2	NA	CASSKEIWTGEGYGYTF	TGTGCCAGCAGCAAGGAAATTTGGACAGGGGAGGGCTATGGCTACACCTTC
TRBJ2-4	13	NA	TRBV4-3	NA	CASSQERASLRYF	TGCGCCAGCAGCCAAGAACGCGCCTCGCTTAGGTACTTC
TRBJ1-5	15	TRBD1	TRBV28	once	CASSRPTGGVQPQHF	TGTGCCAGCAGTCGCCCAACAGGGGGCGTCCAGCCCCAGCATTTT
TRBJ2-7	16	TRBD2	TRBV6-5	NA	CASSYWTTSGSYEQYF	TGTGCCAGCAGTTACTGGACGACTAGCGGGTCCTACGAGCAGTACTTC
TRBJ2-1	16	NA	TRBV9	few	CASSVEAVSSYNEQFF	TGTGCCAGCAGCGTAGAGGCGGTGAGCTCCTACAATGAGCAGTTCTTC
TRBJ2-1	15	NA	TRBV28	NA	CASSSLLGSYNEQFF	TGTGCCAGCAGTTCTTTACTAGGTTCCTACAATGAGCAGTTCTTC
TRBJ2-1	17	TRBD2	TRBV5-1	NA	CASSPGTSGGRNNEQFF	TGCGCCAGCAGCCCTGGGACTAGCGGGGGCCGAAACAATGAGCAGTTCTTC
TRBJ1-5	14	NA	TRBV11-2	NA	CASSLERGGQPQHF	TGTGCCAGCAGCTTAGAAAGGGGTGGTCAGCCCCAGCATTTT
TRBJ1-3	15	NA	TRBV5-5	NA	CASSPRGVSGNTIYF	TGTGCCAGCAGCCCCCGGGGGGTATCCGGAAACACCATATATTTT
TRBJ2-7	15	TRBD2	TRBV10-2	few	CASSDGAGGYYEQYF	TGCGCCAGCAGTGATGGAGCGGGGGGGTACTACGAGCAGTACTTC
TRBJ1-6	19	NA	TRBV7-8	NA	CASSLAHVRGGAYNSPLHF	TGTGCCAGCAGCTTAGCGCATGTGAGGGGGGGAGCCTATAATTCACCCCTCCACTTT
TRBJ2-7	13	NA	TRBV5-6	NA	CASSKGQPYEQYF	TGTGCCAGCAGCAAGGGACAACCCTACGAGCAGTACTTC
TRBJ2-6	16	NA	TRBV6-6	few	CASRTQGGSGANVLTF	TGTGCCAGCAGGACCCAAGGGGGATCTGGGGCCAACGTCCTGACTTTC
TRBJ2-2	15	TRBD1	TRBV5-1	NA	CASSFGQGYTGELFF	TGCGCCAGCAGCTTTGGACAGGGATACACCGGGGAGCTGTTTTTT
TRBJ2-2	15	NA	TRBV6-4	NA	CASSDSGAKGGELFF	TGTGCCAGCAGTGACTCAGGAGCAAAAGGAGGGGAGCTGTTTTTT
TRBJ2-1	13	NA	TRBV6-6	NA	CASRPQQFNEQFF	TGTGCCAGCAGGCCACAACAGTTTAATGAGCAGTTCTTC
TRBJ1-2	18	TRBD1	TRBV28	once	CASSLKFGTGAVDYGYTF	TGTGCCAGCAGTTTGAAGTTCGGGACAGGGGCGGTTGACTATGGCTACACCTTC
TRBJ2-7	14	TRBD1	TRBV7-9	once	CASSYRDRGFEQYF	TGTGCCAGCAGCTACCGGGACAGGGGTTTCGAGCAGTACTTC
TRBJ1-6	16	TRBD1	TRBV4-3	NA	CASSQGQGARNSPLHF	TGCGCCAGCAGCCAAGGGCAGGGGGCGAGGAATTCACCCCTCCACTTT
TRBJ2-7	14	NA	TRBV7-9	NA	CASRPGDGSYEQYF	TGTGCCAGCAGGCCAGGGGATGGGTCCTACGAGCAGTACTTC
TRBJ2-3	18	TRBD2	TRBV7-2	NA	CASTPLLMTSGSTDTQYF	TGTGCCAGCACCCCTCTGCTGATGACTAGCGGGAGCACAGATACGCAGTATTTT
TRBJ2-2	13	NA	TRBV30	few	CAWSADGTGELFF	TGTGCCTGGTCGGCGGATGGAACCGGGGAGCTGTTTTTT
TRBJ2-7	13	TRBD2	TRBV5-6	NA	CASSWEGTREQYF	TGTGCCAGCAGCTGGGAGGGGACCCGCGAGCAGTACTTC
TRBJ1-1	14	NA	TRBV7-2	NA	CASSLGGGGTEAFF	TGTGCCAGCAGCTTAGGAGGAGGAGGCACTGAAGCTTTCTTT
TRBJ2-5	15	TRBD1	TRBV10-3	NA	CAISDDRGHQETQYF	TGTGCCATCAGTGACGACAGGGGGCACCAAGAGACCCAGTACTTC
TRBJ1-6	13	TRBD1	TRBV11-2	once	CASSRQGNSPLHF	TGTGCCAGCAGCCGACAGGGTAATTCACCCCTCCACTTT
TRBJ1-2	14	TRBD1	TRBV28	NA	CASSPFRTGWGYTF	TGTGCCAGCAGCCCCTTTCGGACAGGGTGGGGCTACACCTTC